This TCR beta chain was sequenced for a study of T cell responses to AZD1222 COVID-19 vaccine. The V and J ends lost 2 bases and 5 bases respectively, with 7 bases between them. The CDR3 covers 12 residues. Looked up from germline, CDR1 is LNHDA and CDR2 is SQIVND (reference sequence). Clones were sequenced by immunoSEQ multiplex PCR, and TCRdb holds only the in-frame ones, with some missing. The profile covers some 180,000 clones, with around 94% appearing a single time and 1.5% to 2% taken by the ten largest. The sequence was collected from an adult who received the AZD1222 COVID-19 vaccine. The chain has TRBV19 and TRBJ2-7; D is undetermined. Sample: peripheral blood, taken 28 days after the second AZD1222 dose. The CDR3 protein is CASSISTNEQYF. Here the CDR3 DNA reads TGTGCCAGTAGTATATCGACCAACGAGCAGTACTTC.